This note documents a single T cell receptor beta chain sequence. Its antigen is not identified. Every patient had mismatch repair deficiency by PCR or immunohistochemistry. Generated by immunoSEQ multiplex PCR, the TCRdb table keeps only in-frame clones and is missing some. This table holds about 38,000 clones, about four fifths found once. The data belong to a study of PD-1 blockade in mismatch repair-deficient tumors. Study information: Patients had about 13 mismatch repair-deficient cancer types and were previously treated and progressing. Study-level results: After pembrolizumab, tumor-resident clones rose rapidly, then generally contracted before radiologic responses.

The germline CDR1 and CDR2 sequences are SGDLS and YYNGEE. Germline trimming cut 4 bases from V and 7 bases from J; bases unmatched to any gene: 9. The CDR3 loop spans 15 amino acids. The material sequenced was peripheral blood, taken 4 weeks after starting pembrolizumab. The source is an adult with mismatch repair-deficient cancer. The chain links TRBV9 to TRBJ2-1, with 9 bases lining up with TRBD1. This chain's CDR3 is CASSPFWTGVNEQFF. The CDR3 DNA reads as TGTGCCAGCAGCCCCTTTTGGACAGGGGTGAATGAGCAGTTCTTC. Using reference TRBV9 and TRBJ2-1 for the parts outside the CDR3, the full variable domain is DSGVTQTPKHLITATGQRVTLRCSPRSGDLSVYWYQQSLDQGLQFLIQYYNGEERAKGNILERFSAQQFPDLHSELNLSSLELGDSALYFCASSPFWTGVNEQFFGPGTRLTVL.